This TCR beta chain was captured by sequencing in a study of OX40 agonist ivuxolimab in advanced cancers. Study information: Ivuxolimab was administered intravenously to patients at 0.01 to 10 mg/kg every 2 weeks. Enrollees could have had prior anti-PD-1, anti-PD-L1 or anti-CTLA-4 therapy, which 40% had received. Patients assigned to dose escalation were diagnosed with hepatocellular carcinoma, melanoma, renal cell or head and neck cancer.

This clone has just a few counts. What it binds is not known. Deletions cut 0 bases from V and 5 bases from J, with 14 bases between. Germline V gene data show CDR1 as LGHNA and CDR2 as YSLEER. The CDR3 has 17 amino acids. Method: immunoSEQ multiplex PCR; TCRdb's copy keeps in-frame clones and lacks some. The sample lists 30,000 to 45,000 clones, roughly three quarters occurring once. General study points: Nonresponders, in some cases, also had low normalized T-cell clonal expansion.

This TCR came from an adult with an advanced solid tumor such as melanoma, head and neck, liver or kidney cancer. The V and J genes are TRBV4-3 and TRBJ1-6; D gene uncertain. Material: CD4+ or CD8+ T cells sorted from blood, obtained in a trial of the OX40 agonist ivuxolimab. The CDR3 coding sequence is TGCGCCAGCAGCCAAGATATTACCCCAACAGATAATTCACCCCTCCACTTT. This codes for CASSQDITPTDNSPLHF.